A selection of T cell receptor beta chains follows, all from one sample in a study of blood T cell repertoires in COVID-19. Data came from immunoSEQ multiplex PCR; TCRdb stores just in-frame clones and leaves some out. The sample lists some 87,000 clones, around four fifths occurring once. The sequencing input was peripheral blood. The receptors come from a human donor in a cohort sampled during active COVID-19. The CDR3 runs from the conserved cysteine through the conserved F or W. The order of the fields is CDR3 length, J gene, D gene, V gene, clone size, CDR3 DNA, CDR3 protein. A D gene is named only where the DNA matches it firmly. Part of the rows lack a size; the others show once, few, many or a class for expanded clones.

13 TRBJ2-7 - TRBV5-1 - TGCGCCAGCAGCTCCATGGTCGGCTACGAGCAGTACTTC CASSSMVGYEQYF
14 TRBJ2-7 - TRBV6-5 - TGTGCCAGCAGTTATTCAACCCAGGGAGGCGAGCAGTACTTC CASSYSTQGGEQYF
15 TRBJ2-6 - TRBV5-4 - TGTGCCAGCAGCTTGGCCGGGGGTATGGGGGAAGTCCTGACTTTC CASSLAGGMGEVLTF
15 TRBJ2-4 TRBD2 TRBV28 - TGTGCCAGCAGTTTGGGAGGGGCTGCCAAAAACATTCAGTACTTC CASSLGGAAKNIQYF
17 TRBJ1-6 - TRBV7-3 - TGTGCCAGCAGCCCCACCTCCAGGGACACCGATAATTCACCCCTCCACTTT CASSPTSRDTDNSPLHF
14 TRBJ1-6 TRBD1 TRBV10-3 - TGTGCCATCACGGGACAGCCTTATAATTCACCCCTCCACTTT CAITGQPYNSPLHF
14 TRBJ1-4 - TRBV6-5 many TGTGCCAGCAGTTCTGGAGTCTACAAGGAAAAACTGTTTTTT CASSSGVYKEKLFF
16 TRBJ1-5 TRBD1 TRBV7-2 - TGTGCCAGCAGCTTCTCCGGGACAGCTCTAAATCAGCCCCAGCATTTT CASSFSGTALNQPQHF
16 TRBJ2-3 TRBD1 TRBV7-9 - TGTGCCAGCAGCTTAGGCCAGGGGGCGCGGACAGATACGCAGTATTTT CASSLGQGARTDTQYF
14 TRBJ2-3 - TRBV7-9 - TGTGCCAGCAGCTTGGTGGCTGGAGCAGATACGCAGTATTTT CASSLVAGADTQYF
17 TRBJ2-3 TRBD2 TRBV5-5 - TGTGCCAGCCGCCGACCGGGGGTAGCGGGGGGAGCAAATACGCAGTATTTT CASRRPGVAGGANTQYF
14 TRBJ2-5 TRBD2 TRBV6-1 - TGTGCCAGCAGTGAAGGGACTAGCCGAGAGACCCAGTACTTC CASSEGTSRETQYF